This is a list of T cell receptor beta chains from one sample in a study of T cells in Graves' hyperthyroidism and ophthalmopathy. TCRdb reanalysed the multiplex PCR reads using MiXCR and keeps one entry per CDR3 protein. The data show about 340,000 distinct CDR3 sequences, with around 20% seen just once and 50% held by the top ten. Sequenced input: blood. The receptors originated from a woman aged 45-59 years with Graves' hyperthyroidism. The CDR3 runs from the conserved cysteine through the conserved F or W. Each record gives: D gene, V gene, clone size, J gene, CDR3 DNA, CDR3 protein. D genes are given only for firm matches. The listing skips clone size in some rows; elsewhere it reads once, few, many or a size class.

TRBD2	TRBV6-1	few	TRBJ2-7	TGTGCCAGCACTAGAGAGAGCGGGAGCTCCTACGAGCAGTACTTC	CASTRESGSSYEQYF
NA	TRBV19	few	TRBJ2-1	TGTGCCAGTAGTGAACAGGGTATTGGTGAGCAGTTCTTC	CASSEQGIGEQFF
NA	TRBV28	many	TRBJ2-3	TGTGCCAGCAGTATGGGGGGCTCAAGGGATACGCAGTATTTT	CASSMGGSRDTQYF
TRBD1	TRBV20-1	NA	TRBJ1-2	TGCAGTGCTGGGGGCCGGACAGGGAGAAGCTATGGCTACACCTTC	CSAGGRTGRSYGYTF
NA	TRBV28	NA	TRBJ2-7	TGTGCCAGCAGCGAAGGGACGGGCTACGAGCAGTACTTC	CASSEGTGYEQYF
NA	TRBV6-2/TRBV6-3	many	TRBJ2-7	TGTGCCAGCAGTTTGGCGGGTTACACCTACGAGCAGTACTTC	CASSLAGYTYEQYF
NA	TRBV5-1	NA	TRBJ2-7	TGTGCCAGCAGCTTCGGGGAGGGGGTTTACGAGCAGTACTTC	CASSFGEGVYEQYF
TRBD1	TRBV7-3	many	TRBJ2-1	TGTGCCAGCAGCCGACAGGGTATGGAGCAGTTCTTC	CASSRQGMEQFF
TRBD2	TRBV27	few	TRBJ2-7	TGTGCCAGCAGCCCTAGCGGGAAAGAGCAGTACTTC	CASSPSGKEQYF
NA	TRBV20-1	many	TRBJ2-5	TGCAGTGCCCACGGACAGTACCAAGAGACCCAGTACTTC	CSAHGQYQETQYF
TRBD1	TRBV6-2/TRBV6-3	NA	TRBJ2-5	TGTGCCAGCCGACCGGGACAGAGCAATACAGACCAAGAGACCCAGTACTTC	CASRPGQSNTDQETQYF
TRBD2	TRBV20-1	many	TRBJ2-1	TGCAGTGCTAGCCCGATTCTAGCGGGAGACGGCTACAATGAGCAGTTCTTC	CSASPILAGDGYNEQFF
NA	TRBV24-1	many	TRBJ2-1	TGTGCCACCAGTGATTTGCGTGACGAGGGAACGGTCAATGAGCAGTTCTTC	CATSDLRDEGTVNEQFF
TRBD2	TRBV28	few	TRBJ2-1	TGTGCCACCACCTCGACCGGGACTAGCGGCTACAATGAGCAGTTCTTC	CATTSTGTSGYNEQFF
TRBD2	TRBV27	NA	TRBJ2-2	TGTGCCAGCAGTTTAGGGACTAGCGGGAGTACCGGGGAGCTGTTTTTT	CASSLGTSGSTGELFF
NA	TRBV6-1	many	TRBJ1-1	TGTGCCAGCAGTTATGCGGGGTCTAGCACTGAAGCTTTCTTT	CASSYAGSSTEAFF
NA	TRBV7-3	NA	TRBJ2-1	TGTGCCAGCAGCTCAAGTTGGAGCTCCTACAATGAGCAGTTCTTC	CASSSSWSSYNEQFF
NA	TRBV7-9	many	TRBJ2-1	TGTGCCAGCGGGGTTAATGAGCAGTTCTTC	CASGVNEQFF
TRBD1	TRBV7-8	many	TRBJ2-7	TGTGCCAGCAGCTTGGGACAGGGGGTTTTGACCTACGAGCAGTACTTC	CASSLGQGVLTYEQYF
NA	TRBV5-1	once	TRBJ2-1	TGCGCCAGCAGCCCGAGGAGATTCTCCTACAATGAGCAGTTCTTC	CASSPRRFSYNEQFF
NA	TRBV28	few	TRBJ1-4	TGTGCCAGCAGTTTATCGGCCGCAACTAATGAAAAACTGTTTTTT	CASSLSAATNEKLFF
TRBD2	TRBV20-1	many	TRBJ2-1	TGCAGTGCTAGAGAGCTAGCGGGAGGGCCCTATGAGCAGTTCTTC	CSARELAGGPYEQFF
TRBD1	TRBV14	NA	TRBJ1-5	TGTGCCAGCAGCCGACAGGGGCTTAATCAGCCCCAGCATTTT	CASSRQGLNQPQHF
NA	TRBV7-3	few	TRBJ2-3	TGTGCCAGCAGCTTACAAGGGGGGTCTAGCACAGATACGCAGTATTTT	CASSLQGGSSTDTQYF
NA	TRBV5-1	many	TRBJ1-1	TGCGCCAGCATCTCGGGGTTAGGGCCGAACACTGAAGCTTTCTTT	CASISGLGPNTEAFF
NA	TRBV4-3	once	TRBJ1-2	TGCGCCAGCAGCGAAGCCCTATTTGGGGGCTACACCTTC	CASSEALFGGYTF
TRBD1	TRBV6-1	many	TRBJ1-2	TGTGCCAGCAGTGACCACGACAGGGTGGGCTATGGCTACACCTTC	CASSDHDRVGYGYTF
TRBD2	TRBV29-1	few	TRBJ2-7	TGCAGCGTCCTACTAGCGGGAGTCAACGAGCAGTACTTC	CSVLLAGVNEQYF
NA	TRBV20-1	NA	TRBJ1-5	TGCAGTGCTAGAGATGTCAATCAGCCCCAGCATTTT	CSARDVNQPQHF
NA	TRBV12-3/TRBV12-4	NA	TRBJ2-2	TGTGCCAGCAGTTTTTGGACTGGGGGGACCAACACCGGGGAGCTGTTTTTT	CASSFWTGGTNTGELFF
NA	TRBV7-2	NA	TRBJ2-7	TGTGCCAGCAGCTTGTCTCCCGCAACCTACGAGCAGTACTTC	CASSLSPATYEQYF
NA	TRBV27	NA	TRBJ2-2	TGTGCCAGCAGCTTCACGGGGGGCCTCACCGGGGAGCTGTTTTTT	CASSFTGGLTGELFF
NA	TRBV9	few	TRBJ1-6	TGTGCCAGCAGCGTAGGAGGGCCCGGGGATAATTCACCCCTCCACTTT	CASSVGGPGDNSPLHF
NA	TRBV9	many	TRBJ2-1	TGTGCCAGCAGCGCGCAAGGGGGGGTAGATGAGCAGTTCTTC	CASSAQGGVDEQFF
NA	TRBV7-3	many	TRBJ1-5	TGTGCCAGCAGCTTGGGCCCGGGAGAGCCCCAGCATTTT	CASSLGPGEPQHF
NA	TRBV20-1	many	TRBJ2-3	TGCAGTGCTAACAGGGCGCCTAGCACAGATACGCAGTATTTT	CSANRAPSTDTQYF
NA	TRBV28	many	TRBJ1-4	TGTGCCAGCAGTTCCTCACGAGTAGGAGCAACTAATGAAAAACTGTTTTTT	CASSSSRVGATNEKLFF
TRBD1	TRBV11-3	few	TRBJ2-3	TGTGCCAGCAGCCAGGGACAGTTCAGCACAGATACGCAGTATTTT	CASSQGQFSTDTQYF
NA	TRBV20-1	many	TRBJ2-4	TGCAGTGCTGGACGGGACTCTCGGAACATTCAGTACTTC	CSAGRDSRNIQYF
NA	TRBV29-1	many	TRBJ2-3	TGCAGCGTTTATGAGTGGCCTAGCACAGATACGCAGTATTTT	CSVYEWPSTDTQYF
NA	TRBV10-3	once	TRBJ1-5	TGTGCCATCAGTCAGAGCAATCAGCCCCAGCATTTT	CAISQSNQPQHF
TRBD2	TRBV5-1	many	TRBJ2-1	TGCGCCAGCTCCCCAGGACTAGCGGGGACCTACAATGAGCAGTTCTTC	CASSPGLAGTYNEQFF
TRBD2	TRBV7-9	many	TRBJ2-3	TGTGCCAGCAGCTCGATGACTAGCGGGGGCACAGATACGCAGTATTTT	CASSSMTSGGTDTQYF
TRBD2	TRBV19	NA	TRBJ2-1	TGTGCCAGTAGTAATACCCCGGGACTAGCGGGAGGGCCCCCCCCCAATGAGCAGTTCTTC	CASSNTPGLAGGPPPNEQFF
NA	TRBV6-2/TRBV6-3	few	TRBJ2-1	TGTGCCAGCAGTGACTCATCGGGTCGGGATCCCAATGAGCAGTTCTTC	CASSDSSGRDPNEQFF
NA	TRBV28	many	TRBJ1-2	TGTGCCAGCAGCCTAGGACGGGCCCTCTATGGCTACACCTTC	CASSLGRALYGYTF
NA	TRBV10-3	few	TRBJ2-6	TGTGCCATCATGGCCCAGGGGACGGGGGCCAACGTCCTGACTTTC	CAIMAQGTGANVLTF
NA	TRBV5-1	few	TRBJ2-2	TGCGCCAGCAGCTTGAGTAGTTTAACCGGGGAGCTGTTTTTT	CASSLSSLTGELFF
NA	TRBV7-2	NA	TRBJ2-3	TGTGCCAGCAGCCCCTTGGCTGCGGATACAGATACGCAGTATTTT	CASSPLAADTDTQYF
NA	TRBV5-1	many	TRBJ1-5	TGCGCCAGCAGCCGGGACCAAAATCAGCCCCAGCATTTT	CASSRDQNQPQHF
NA	TRBV7-9	NA	TRBJ1-1	TGTGCCAGCAGCTCCAGGGGCCCTAGGACCACTGAAGCTTTCTTT	CASSSRGPRTTEAFF
NA	TRBV7-8	many	TRBJ2-7	TGTGCCAGCAGCCCCAACAGGTGGAGGGAGCAGTACTTC	CASSPNRWREQYF
NA	TRBV29-1	NA	TRBJ1-1	TGCAGCGTTGCCCTCAAGATGAACACTGAAGCTTTCTTT	CSVALKMNTEAFF
TRBD2	TRBV7-9	many	TRBJ2-3	TGTGCCAGCAGCGTACTAAGCGGGAGTCGGGAAGATACGCAGTATTTT	CASSVLSGSREDTQYF